The 15 T cell receptor beta chains below come from one sample, sequenced in a study of blood T cell dynamics during melanoma immunotherapy. Time point reported: pre-treatment baseline. Some clones are missing from TCRdb's copy, which holds only in-frame ones; the method was immunoSEQ multiplex PCR. The table lists 10,000 to 15,000 clones, about 86% of them singletons. The specimen was blood, collected from a patient treated with checkpoint blockade. Receptor source: a human donor with melanoma.

A single count supports this clone. This chain joins TRBV7-8 and TRBJ2-5, with 9 bases fitting TRBD2. The CDR3 spans 16 residues. Germline assignment: CDR1 SGHVS and CDR2 FQNEAQ. V lost 5 bases and J lost 11; bases outside the gene matches: 18. The CDR3 DNA reads TGTGCCAGCAGCCCCCGAATGGGTAGCGGGAGTCGTAAGCAGTACTTC. It is translated as CASSPRMGSGSRKQYF.

The rearrangement links TRBV21-1 to TRBJ2-1. TRBV21-1 constitutes a pseudogene. The CDR3 runs 17 residues. For the CDR3, the DNA is TGTGCCAGCAGCAAAGAAAAGGGCGTCAAACAGTACAATGAGCAGTTCTTC. Protein product: CASSKEKGVKQYNEQFF.

The V call is TRBV7-9, the J call TRBJ2-2; D remains ambiguous. This CDR3 spans 14 amino acids. Germline assignment: CDR1 SEHNR and CDR2 FQNEAQ (reference sequence). V lost 2 bases, J lost 5 bases, and 9 bases lay in between. The CDR3 is CASSLLPLTGELFF. The DNA for the CDR3 is TGTGCCAGCAGCTTATTACCGCTGACCGGGGAGCTGTTTTTT.

The J gene is TRBJ2-3, the V gene TRBV25-1; maybe TRBD1 (6 bases). This CDR3 is 14 amino acids long. Germline loops: CDR1 MGHDK, CDR2 SYGVNS. The V and J ends lost 5 bases and 0 bases respectively, with 9 bases between them. The CDR3 region is CASSWDISTDTQYF. The CDR3 region has the DNA TGTGCCAGCAGTTGGGACATCAGCACAGATACGCAGTATTTT.

The gene calls are TRBV27 and TRBJ1-5; D gene ambiguous. The CDR3 contains 13 residues. V was trimmed by 3 bases and J by 0 bases, leaving 3 bases between them. CDR1 MNHEY and CDR2 SMNVEV come from the germline V gene (reference sequence). CDR3 amino acids: CASSFNSNQPQHF. DNA for the CDR3: TGTGCCAGCAGTTTTAATAGCAATCAGCCCCAGCATTTT.

CDR3 coding DNA: TGTGCCAGCAGTGTAGCGGGGGCTCAAGAGACCCAGTACTTC. Protein: CASSVAGAQETQYF. V and J are TRBV6-1 and TRBJ2-5; the match to TRBD2 covers 9 bases. V lost 4 bases and J lost 2; bases outside the gene matches: 2. The germline V gene has CDR1 MNHNS and CDR2 SASEGT. The CDR3 consists of 14 residues.

The chain has TRBV6-5 and TRBJ2-5, with D hard to call. The CDR3 loop spans 15 amino acids. V lost 2 bases and J 7 bases, leaving 17 bases between the germline ends. Germline loops: CDR1 MNHEY, CDR2 SVGAGI. The chain's CDR3 is CASSYARDFHGTQYF. The DNA for the CDR3 is TGTGCCAGCAGTTACGCTCGTGATTTCCATGGGACCCAGTACTTC.

The rearrangement links TRBV30 to TRBJ1-5, with TRBD1 identical over 10 bases. Per the germline V gene, CDR1 is GTSNPN and CDR2 is SVGIG (reference sequence). J was trimmed by 3 bases and V by 5 bases; bases with no gene match: 10. The CDR3 has 16 residues. CDR3 amino acids: CAWEKKTGGLNQPQHF. CDR3 in DNA: TGTGCCTGGGAGAAAAAGACAGGGGGCCTCAATCAGCCCCAGCATTTT.

The chain carries TRBV5-6 and TRBJ1-2; D might be TRBD1 (6 bases). Trimming removed 3 bases from V and 7 bases from J, with 13 bases in between. The CDR3 sequence is 13 residues long. Germline V gene sequence: CDR1 SGHDT, CDR2 YYEEEE. CDR3 residues: CASSSGEASGYTF. The CDR3 nucleotides read TGTGCCAGCAGCTCAGGGGAGGCTAGTGGCTACACCTTC.

The gene calls are TRBV25-1 and TRBJ1-1; 7 bases match TRBD1. The CDR3 loop spans 18 amino acids. The trim removed 4 bases at V and 4 bases at J, leaving 18 bases unmatched. Germline V gives CDR1 MGHDK, CDR2 SYGVNS. Here the CDR3 reads CASSGGTHRGGLATEAFF. The CDR3 DNA sequence: TGTGCCAGCAGTGGCGGGACACACAGGGGTGGTTTGGCCACTGAAGCTTTCTTT.

The chain couples TRBV2 to TRBJ1-2; 8 nucleotides align to TRBD1. In germline, CDR1 is SNHLY, CDR2 FYNNEI. There are 14 residues in the CDR3. V was pared by 7 bases and J by 7 bases, with 11 bases of the junction left unmatched. For the CDR3, the DNA is TGTGCCAGCACCCTCGACAGGGGAAGAGCTGGCTACACCTTC. It encodes CASTLDRGRAGYTF.

The V gene is TRBV28, the J gene TRBJ1-2; D is perhaps TRBD1 (6 bases). V was pared by 5 bases and J by 4 bases, with 14 bases between. Per germline, CDR1 MDHEN and CDR2 SYDVKM. The CDR3 contains 14 residues. The CDR3 is CASSAHGGRYGYTF. In DNA, the CDR3 is TGTGCCAGCAGTGCCCATGGGGGGCGCTATGGCTACACCTTC.

The chain carries TRBV2 and TRBJ1-1, with 7 nucleotides matching TRBD1. From germline, CDR1 is SNHLY and CDR2 FYNNEI. This CDR3 region has 13 residues. After removal of 3 bases from V and 4 bases from J, the junction contained 2 bases not matched to a gene. The CDR3 nucleotides are TGTGCCAGCAGTGATGCAGGGGGCACTGAAGCTTTCTTT. The encoded protein is CASSDAGGTEAFF.

This sequence joins TRBV7-9 and TRBJ1-4; D gene uncertain. The CDR3 contains 14 residues. Per the germline V gene, CDR1 is SEHNR and CDR2 is FQNEAQ (reference sequence). The V gene lost 5 bases and the J gene lost 5 bases, with 12 bases spanning the gap. The CDR3 loop reads CASSLGWGNEKLFF. The DNA for the CDR3 is TGTGCCAGCAGCCTGGGGTGGGGAAATGAAAAACTGTTTTTT.

This sequence joins TRBV25-1 and TRBJ1-2; 7 nucleotides line up with TRBD1. CDR1 is MGHDK, CDR2 SYGVNS, per germline. With V trimmed by 2 bases and J by 4 bases, 10 bases remained unmatched. There are 16 residues in the CDR3. The CDR3 DNA is TGTGCCAGCAGTGAAGCGGGTGGGCAGGGGGGCTATGGCTACACCTTC. The encoded protein is CASSEAGGQGGYGYTF.